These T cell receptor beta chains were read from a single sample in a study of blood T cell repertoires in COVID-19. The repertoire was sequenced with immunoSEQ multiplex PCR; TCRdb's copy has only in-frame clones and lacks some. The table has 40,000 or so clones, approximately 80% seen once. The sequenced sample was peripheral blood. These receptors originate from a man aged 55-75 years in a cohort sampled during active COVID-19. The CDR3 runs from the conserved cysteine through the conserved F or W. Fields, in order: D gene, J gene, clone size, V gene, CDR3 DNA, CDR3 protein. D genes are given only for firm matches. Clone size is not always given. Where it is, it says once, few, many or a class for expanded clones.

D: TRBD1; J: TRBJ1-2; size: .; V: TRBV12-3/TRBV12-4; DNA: TGTGCCAGCAGCCAGGGACAGATCTATGGCTACACCTTC; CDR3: CASSQGQIYGYTF
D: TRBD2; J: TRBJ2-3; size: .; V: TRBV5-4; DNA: TGTGCCAGCAGCTTGATGACTAGCGGGGGTACAGATACGCAGTATTTT; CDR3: CASSLMTSGGTDTQYF
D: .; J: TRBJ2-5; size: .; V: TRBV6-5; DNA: TGTGCCAGCAGTCGAGGGGGAGAGACCCAGTACTTC; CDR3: CASSRGGETQYF
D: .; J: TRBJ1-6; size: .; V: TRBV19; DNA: TGTGCCAGTAGTATTGGCAACACGGGAAATTCACCCCTCCACTTT; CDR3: CASSIGNTGNSPLHF
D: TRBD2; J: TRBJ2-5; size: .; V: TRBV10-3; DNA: TGTGCCATCAAGATCAGCGGGGGAGAGGAGACCCAGTACTTC; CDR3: CAIKISGGEETQYF
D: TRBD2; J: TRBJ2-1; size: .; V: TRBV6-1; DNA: TGTGCCAGCAGTGAAATCGGGCCTAGCGGGATGGGGTTAGGGAATGAGCAGTTCTTC; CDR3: CASSEIGPSGMGLGNEQFF
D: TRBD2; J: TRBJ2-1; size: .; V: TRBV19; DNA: TGTGCCAGTAGTAGGGCTAGCGGGCTGAGCTCCTACAATGAGCAGTTCTTC; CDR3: CASSRASGLSSYNEQFF
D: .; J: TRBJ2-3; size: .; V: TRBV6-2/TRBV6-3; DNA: TGTGCCAGCAGTTACTCGGACACCACAGATACGCAGTATTTT; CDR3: CASSYSDTTDTQYF
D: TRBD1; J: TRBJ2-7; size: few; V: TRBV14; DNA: TGTGCCAGCAGCCAACTCCAGGGGGCTGCCTACGAGCAGTACTTC; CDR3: CASSQLQGAAYEQYF
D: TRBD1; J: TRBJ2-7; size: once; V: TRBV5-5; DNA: TGTGCCAGCAACACACAGGGGGCCGTCTACGAGCAGTACTTC; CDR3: CASNTQGAVYEQYF
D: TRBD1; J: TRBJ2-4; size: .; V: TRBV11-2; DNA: TGTGCCAGCAGCTTTAATAGGGACAGAAACATTCAGTACTTC; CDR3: CASSFNRDRNIQYF
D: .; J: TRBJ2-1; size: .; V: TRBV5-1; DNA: TGCGCCAGCAGCCCAGGGGCGTATTCCTCCTACAATGAGCAGTTCTTC; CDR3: CASSPGAYSSYNEQFF
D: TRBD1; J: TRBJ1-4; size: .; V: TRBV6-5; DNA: TGTGCCAGCAGCCTCGGGGGCAGGGGGCGCGAAAAACTGTTTTTT; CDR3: CASSLGGRGREKLFF
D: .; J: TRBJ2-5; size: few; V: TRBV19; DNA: TGTGCCGCCGGAGACTTTGGGGAGACCCAGTACTTC; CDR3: CAAGDFGETQYF
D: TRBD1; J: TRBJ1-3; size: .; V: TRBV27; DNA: TGTGCCAGCAGTGGGGACAGCTACTCTGGAAACACCATATATTTT; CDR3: CASSGDSYSGNTIYF
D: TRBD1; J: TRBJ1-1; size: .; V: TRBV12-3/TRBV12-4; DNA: TGTGCCAGCAGTGACAGGGTGATGCGGGCTTTCTTT; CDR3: CASSDRVMRAFF
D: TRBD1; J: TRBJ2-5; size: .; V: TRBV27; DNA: TGTGCCAGCAGTCGGCCAGGGGGTTTGGAGACCCAGTACTTC; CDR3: CASSRPGGLETQYF
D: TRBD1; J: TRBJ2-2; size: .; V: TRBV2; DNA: TGTGCCACCGGACAGGAGAACACCGGGGAGCTGTTTTTT; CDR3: CATGQENTGELFF
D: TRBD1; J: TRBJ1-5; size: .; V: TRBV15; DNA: TGTGCCACCAGCGGTAGCCGGGACAGGGGGCTTAGGGAGCCCCAGCATTTT; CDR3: CATSGSRDRGLREPQHF
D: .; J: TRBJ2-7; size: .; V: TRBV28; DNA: TGTGCCAGCAGTCCCTCCGACATAGCCTACGAGCAGTACTTC; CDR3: CASSPSDIAYEQYF
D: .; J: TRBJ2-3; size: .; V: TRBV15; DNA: TGTGCCACCAGCAGAGATGCGGGGAGGAGAGCAGATACGCAGTATTTT; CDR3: CATSRDAGRRADTQYF
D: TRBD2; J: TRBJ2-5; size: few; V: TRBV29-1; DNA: TGCAGCGCCCCCGGTAGGTCTAGCGGACAAGAGACCCAGTACTTC; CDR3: CSAPGRSSGQETQYF
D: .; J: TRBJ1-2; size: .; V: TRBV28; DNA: TGTGCCAGCCGCGAGGGTACCTACTATGGCTACACCTTC; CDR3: CASREGTYYGYTF
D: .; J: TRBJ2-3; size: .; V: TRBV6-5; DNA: TGTGCCAGCAGCCCCGACAGGAGAAGCACAGATACGCAGTATTTT; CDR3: CASSPDRRSTDTQYF
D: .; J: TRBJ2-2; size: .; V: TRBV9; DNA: TGTGCCAGCAGCGTAGCGCGAGCCACCGGGGAGCTGTTTTTT; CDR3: CASSVARATGELFF
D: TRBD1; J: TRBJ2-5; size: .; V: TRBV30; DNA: TGTGCCTGGAGTGGAGCGAGACAGGGGACGCAGGAGACCCAGTACTTC; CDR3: CAWSGARQGTQETQYF
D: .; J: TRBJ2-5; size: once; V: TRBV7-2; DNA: TGTGCCAGCAGCTTCCAGGGGGGAAAACAAGAGACCCAGTACTTC; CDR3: CASSFQGGKQETQYF
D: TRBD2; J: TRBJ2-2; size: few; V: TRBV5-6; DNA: TGTGCCAGCAGCTTCAGGACTAGGACCGGGGAGCTGTTTTTT; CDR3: CASSFRTRTGELFF
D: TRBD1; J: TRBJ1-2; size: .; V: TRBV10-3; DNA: TGTGCCGGATCCGGACAGGCGGGTGGCTACACCTTC; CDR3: CAGSGQAGGYTF
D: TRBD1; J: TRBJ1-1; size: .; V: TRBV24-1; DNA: TGTGCCACCAGTGATTTACCCAGGGGGAGCACTGAAGCTTTCTTT; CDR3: CATSDLPRGSTEAFF
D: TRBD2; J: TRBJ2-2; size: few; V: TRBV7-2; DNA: TGTGCCAGCAGCCTAGCGGGAGGGCCGACGGAGCTGTTTTTT; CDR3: CASSLAGGPTELFF
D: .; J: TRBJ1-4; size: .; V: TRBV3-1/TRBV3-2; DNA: TGTGCCAGCAGCCAAGATCCATGGGCGACTAATGAAAAACTGTTTTTT; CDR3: CASSQDPWATNEKLFF
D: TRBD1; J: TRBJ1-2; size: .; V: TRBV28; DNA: TGTGCCAGCAGTTTGAGGGACAGTCGATTTAACTATGGCTACACCTTC; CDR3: CASSLRDSRFNYGYTF
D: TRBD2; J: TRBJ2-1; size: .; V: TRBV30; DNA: TGTGCCTGGGGGACTAGCGGGACGTTCAATGAGCAGTTCTTC; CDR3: CAWGTSGTFNEQFF
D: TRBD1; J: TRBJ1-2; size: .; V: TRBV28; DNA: TGTGCCAGCACTCCGGACAGGGTCTATGGCTACACCTTC; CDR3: CASTPDRVYGYTF
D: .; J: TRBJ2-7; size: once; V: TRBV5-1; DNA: TGCGCCAGCAGCTTGGATAGCGTTTTGCCCGAGCAGTACTTC; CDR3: CASSLDSVLPEQYF
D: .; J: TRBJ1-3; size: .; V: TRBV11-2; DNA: TGTGCCAGCAGCTTAGGGGTCGGGGCTGGAAACACCATATATTTT; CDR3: CASSLGVGAGNTIYF
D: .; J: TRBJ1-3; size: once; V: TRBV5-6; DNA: TGTGCCAGCAGCTTGGTCCGGGCAGGGATGGGGAACTCTGGAAACACCATATATTTT; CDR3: CASSLVRAGMGNSGNTIYF
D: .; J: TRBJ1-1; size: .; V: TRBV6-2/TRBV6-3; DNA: TGTGCCAGCAGCCCCCAACAGGTCCACACTGAAGCTTTCTTT; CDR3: CASSPQQVHTEAFF
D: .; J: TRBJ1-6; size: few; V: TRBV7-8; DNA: TGTGCCAGCAGCCCGCGAGAGAGTTCACCCCTCCACTTT; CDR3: CASSPRESSPLHF
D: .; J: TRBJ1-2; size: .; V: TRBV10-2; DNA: TGCGCCAGCAGCCACCAACAGGGAAATGGCTACACCTTC; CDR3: CASSHQQGNGYTF
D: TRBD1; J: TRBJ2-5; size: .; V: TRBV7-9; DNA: TGTGCCAGCAGCGTGGGTTCAGGGGGCTTCGAGACCCAGTACTTC; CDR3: CASSVGSGGFETQYF
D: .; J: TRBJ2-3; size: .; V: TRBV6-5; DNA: TGTGCCAGCATTCCCCTCACAGATACGCAGTATTTT; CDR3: CASIPLTDTQYF
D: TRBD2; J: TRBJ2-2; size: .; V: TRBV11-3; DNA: TGTGCCAGCACCCGGACTAGCGGGGACACCGGGGAGCTGTTTTTT; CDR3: CASTRTSGDTGELFF
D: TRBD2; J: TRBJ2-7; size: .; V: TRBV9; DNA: TGTGCCAGCAGCGTCTCTAGCGGGAGTCTGGGTGAGCAGTACTTC; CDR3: CASSVSSGSLGEQYF
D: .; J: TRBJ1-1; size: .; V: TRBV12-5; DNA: TGTGCTAGTGGTTCGGGACTGTATGAAGCTTTCTTT; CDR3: CASGSGLYEAFF
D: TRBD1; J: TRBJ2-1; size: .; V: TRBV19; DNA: TGTGCCAGTAGTATGCAACGGACAGGGGTAATGAATGAGCAGTTCTTC; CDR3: CASSMQRTGVMNEQFF
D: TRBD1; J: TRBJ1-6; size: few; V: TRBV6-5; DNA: TGTGCCAGCCTCAGAACAGGGGGGTCACCCCTCCACTTT; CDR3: CASLRTGGSPLHF
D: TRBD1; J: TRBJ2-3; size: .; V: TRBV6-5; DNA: TGTGCCAGCAGGGGACAGTTCCTAGGCACAGATACGCAGTATTTT; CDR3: CASRGQFLGTDTQYF
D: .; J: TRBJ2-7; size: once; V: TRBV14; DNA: TGTGCCAGCAGCCAAGACTTCTCTAGAGAGCAGTACTTC; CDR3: CASSQDFSREQYF
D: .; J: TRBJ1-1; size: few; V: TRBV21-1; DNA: TGTGCCAGCAGGGAGCCTTCGAACACTGAAGCTTTCTTT; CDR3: CASREPSNTEAFF
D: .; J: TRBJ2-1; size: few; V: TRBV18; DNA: TGTGCCAGCTCACCAGGGCTAGCTATTATCTACAATGAGCAGTTCTTC; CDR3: CASSPGLAIIYNEQFF
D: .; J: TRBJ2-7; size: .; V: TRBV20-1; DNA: TGCAGTGCCCCCCGCTCCGGCGAGCAGTACTTC; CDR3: CSAPRSGEQYF
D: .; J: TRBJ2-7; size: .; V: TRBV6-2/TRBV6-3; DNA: TGTGCCAGCAGTTACTATCGGGGGTATTTCACCTACGAGCAGTACTTC; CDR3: CASSYYRGYFTYEQYF
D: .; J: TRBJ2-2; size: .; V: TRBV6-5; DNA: TGTGCCAGCAGTTTCTCAACAGGGAACACCGGGGAGCTGTTTTTT; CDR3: CASSFSTGNTGELFF